Following are 23 T cell receptor beta chains from one sample sequenced in a study of Ad26.COV2.S vaccination and SARS-CoV-2 variants (dated by TCRdb to 2020 to 2022). This sample's treatment or condition label indicates: about 20 received Ad26.COV2.S at low or high dose, single or two shots; about 5 received placebo; per-sample allocation not given. Repertoires of vaccine and placebo recipients were sequenced from samples taken on day 63 after the first injection. Libraries were built with the immunoSEQ multiplex PCR assay. Drawn from immuneACCESS, this table holds only the in-frame rearrangements with V and J called that TCRdb kept. Clones are partly lost; checked studies trace under half to an unresolved V gene and leave the rest unexplained. The sample yields 350,000 to 450,000 clones; roughly 84% were counted once. Clones ranked in the top ten supply roughly 3.1% of the sample. Sequenced here: peripheral blood, sampled in a trial of Ad26.COV2.S vaccine versus placebo. All receptors derive from a person between 18 and 65 years old who received the Ad26.COV2.S COVID-19 vaccine or a placebo.

The genes are TRBV6-6 and TRBJ1-2, with 9 nucleotides matching TRBD1. This CDR3 has 16 amino acids. Germline V gene sequence: CDR1 MNHNY, CDR2 SVGAGI (reference sequence). After removal of 1 base from V and 6 bases from J, the junction contained 9 bases not matched to a gene. Here the CDR3 DNA reads TGTGCCAGCAGTTACTTTAACCCGGACAGGGGCCATGGCTACACCTTC. This codes for CASSYFNPDRGHGYTF.

The V call is TRBV19, the J call TRBJ1-5; D not certain. CDR1 is LNHDA and CDR2 is SQIVND in the germline V gene (reference sequence). Trimming pared 8 bases from V and 7 bases from J, leaving 9 bases between. CDR3 length equals 11 residues. The CDR3 region is CASGPGQPQHF. The CDR3 coding sequence is TGTGCCAGTGGACCAGGACAGCCCCAGCATTTT.

The chain uses TRBV24-1 and TRBJ1-2; TRBD1 might be the D (6 bases). CDR1 and CDR2 from the germline V gene are KGHDR and SFDVKD. V was shortened by 4 bases and J by 8 bases, with 16 bases between the two germline ends. CDR3 size: 14 residues. CDR3 DNA: TGTGCCACCAGTGACCTCCGGCAGGGGCACGGCTACACCTTC. Amino acids: CATSDLRQGHGYTF.

This chain links TRBV27 with TRBJ2-4; tentative D call: TRBD2 (7 bases). This CDR3 contains 15 residues. Germline-derived CDR1 and CDR2 are MNHEY and SMNVEV (reference sequence). Trimming cost V 5 bases and J 4 bases, with 15 bases left between them. The CDR3 is CASSTNREGKNIQYF. The CDR3 coding sequence is TGTGCCAGCAGTACAAACAGGGAGGGGAAAAACATTCAGTACTTC.

V and J are TRBV7-9 and TRBJ2-7; 7 bases agree with TRBD2. The V gene's germline CDR1 is SEHNR and CDR2 FQNEAQ (reference sequence). After removal of 5 bases from V and 4 bases from J, the junction contained 5 bases not matched to a gene. The CDR3 covers 13 residues. This CDR3 is CASSPGGVYEQYF. As DNA, the CDR3 is TGTGCCAGCAGCCCTGGGGGGGTTTACGAGCAGTACTTC.

The chain carries TRBV19 and TRBJ2-5, with D unclear. This CDR3 has 14 amino acids. The germline V gene encodes CDR1 LNHDA and CDR2 SQIVND (reference sequence). V gave up 6 bases and J gave up 5 bases, with 16 bases separating them. The CDR3 sequence: CASSIPAERETQYF. DNA of the CDR3: TGTGCCAGTAGCATCCCCGCAGAAAGGGAGACCCAGTACTTC.

On this clone: This specimen includes other DNA sequences encoding the same CDR3. The chain joins TRBV7-3 to TRBJ2-1; tentative D call: TRBD2 (6 bases). Trimming stripped 2 bases from V and 1 base from J, with 9 bases between. CDR1 SGHTA and CDR2 FQGTGA come from the germline V gene. The CDR3 runs 15 residues. The CDR3 DNA reads TGTGCCAGCAGCTTAGGTCTAGCGTCCTACAATGAGCAGTTCTTC. Residues: CASSLGLASYNEQFF.

The chain has TRBV6-5 and TRBJ2-3, with a possible D match to TRBD2 (5 bases). The CDR3 covers 15 residues. Trimming took off 4 bases at V and 0 bases at J, with 11 bases between the two ends. Per the germline V gene, CDR1 is MNHEY and CDR2 is SVGAGI. The chain's CDR3 is CASSSRGSSTDTQYF. Here the CDR3 DNA reads TGTGCCAGCAGTTCTCGGGGATCTAGCACAGATACGCAGTATTTT.

The V and J genes are TRBV5-6 and TRBJ1-2; 10 bases map to TRBD1. With V trimmed by 4 bases and J by 8 bases, 14 bases remained unmatched. The CDR3 has 16 amino acids. The germline gives CDR1 SGHDT, CDR2 YYEEEE. CDR3 amino acids: CASSPGQGLALYGYTF. The CDR3 DNA reads as TGTGCCAGCAGCCCGGGACAGGGGCTTGCCCTATACGGCTACACCTTC.

The J gene is TRBJ1-1, the V gene TRBV10-3; D unresolved. Germline CDR1 is ENHRY and CDR2 is SYGVKD. This CDR3 has 13 amino acids. The ends were cut back, 3 bases at V and 1 base at J, with 6 bases in the middle. CDR3 coding DNA: TGTGCCATCAGTGAAGGTAAGAACACTGAAGCTTTCTTT. As protein: CAISEGKNTEAFF.

The chain combines TRBV3-1 (or the pseudogene TRBV3-2) with TRBJ1-2; a possible D gene is TRBD1 (6 bases). The CDR3 is 16 amino acids. Germline V gene data show CDR1 as LGHDT and CDR2 as YNNKEL (reference sequence). Trimming stripped 8 bases from V and 8 bases from J, with 27 bases between. The CDR3 coding sequence is TGTGCCAGCTCCCAAGAGAGGGCGGGGGGCGGCGTAGGCTACACCTTC. Residues: CASSQERAGGGVGYTF.

CDR3 loop: CASSSSGGSTEAFF. The CDR3 DNA reads TGTGCCAGCAGCTCCTCAGGGGGAAGCACTGAAGCTTTCTTT. The rearrangement links TRBV7-3 to TRBJ1-1; 7 positions agree with TRBD1. The trim removed 4 bases at V and 4 bases at J, leaving 6 bases unmatched. The germline V gene encodes CDR1 SGHTA and CDR2 FQGTGA. The CDR3 runs 14 residues.

The rearrangement joins TRBV7-3 to TRBJ1-1; D is perhaps TRBD1 (6 bases). The CDR3 is made up of 18 amino acids. Trimming took off 5 bases at V and 2 bases at J, with 24 bases between the two ends. Germline loops: CDR1 SGHTA, CDR2 FQGTGA. The CDR3 DNA sequence: TGTGCCAGCAGCCACGGGGACCTCCGGGACAACCGAAACACTGAAGCTTTCTTT. It specifies CASSHGDLRDNRNTEAFF.

The gene calls are TRBV12-3 or TRBV12-4 and TRBJ2-4, with D perhaps matching TRBD1 (5 bases). Trimming removed 9 bases from V and 8 bases from J, with 14 bases in between. CDR3 size: 12 residues. CDR3 residues: CARDNDRHIQYF. CDR3 DNA sequence: TGTGCCAGAGACAACGACAGACACATTCAGTACTTC.

This chain joins TRBV10-3 and TRBJ1-1, with 7 bases lining up with TRBD1. The germline CDR1 and CDR2 sequences are ENHRY and SYGVKD. V was clipped by 9 bases and J by 1 base; unmatched bases: 14. CDR3 length equals 16 residues. The CDR3 coding sequence is TGTGCCATTCGCGACAGGGCCCCACGTGGGAACACTGAAGCTTTCTTT. It codes for CAIRDRAPRGNTEAFF.

This clone was detected only once. The gene calls are TRBV4-3 and TRBJ1-1; TRBD1 might be the D (5 bases). The CDR3 covers 17 residues. CDR1 is LGHNA, CDR2 YSLEER, per germline. Trimming pared 3 bases from V and 1 base from J, leaving 18 bases between. The CDR3 coding sequence is TGCGCCAGCAGCCAGGAGCCCCCGACAGTGGGGAACACTGAAGCTTTCTTT. Protein sequence: CASSQEPPTVGNTEAFF.

This clone has just a few counts. This chain connects TRBV7-2 to TRBJ2-2; TRBD2 agrees at 9 bases. Germline V CDR1 and CDR2: SGHTA, FQGNSA. With V trimmed by 1 base and J by 7 bases, 7 bases remained unmatched. The length of the CDR3 is 16 residues. The DNA for the CDR3 is TGTGCCAGCAGCTTAGTTGCGGGGGGGCCCGGCGGGGAGCTGTTTTTT. Translation: CASSLVAGGPGGELFF. Variable domain in full (rest from reference TRBV7-2 and TRBJ2-2): GAGVSQSPSNKVTEKGKDVELRCDPISGHTALYWYRQSLGQGLEFLIYFQGNSAPDKSGLPSDRFSAERTGGSVSTLTIQRTQQEDSAVYLCASSLVAGGPGGELFFGEGSRLTVL.

This chain connects TRBV10-2 to TRBJ1-2; D possibly corresponds to TRBD1 (5 bases). V was cut by 3 bases and J by 4 bases, with 15 bases left in between. Looked up from germline, CDR1 is WSHSY and CDR2 is SAAADI. This CDR3 spans 15 amino acids. This chain's CDR3 is CASSDRLTAAYGYTF. The DNA for the CDR3 is TGCGCCAGCAGTGACCGATTGACAGCCGCCTATGGCTACACCTTC.

The chain joins TRBV7-2 to TRBJ2-3; maybe TRBD2 (6 bases). Germline assignment: CDR1 SGHTA and CDR2 FQGNSA. The CDR3 sequence is 17 residues long. Trimming removed 2 bases at V and 6 bases at J, with 21 bases between. CDR3: CASSLQPPGRGADTQYF. CDR3 nucleotide sequence: TGTGCCAGCAGCTTACAACCCCCCGGACGCGGGGCGGATACGCAGTATTTT.

This chain links TRBV27 with TRBJ2-2; D is perhaps TRBD2 (5 bases). The CDR3 length is 15 residues. V shed 6 bases and J shed 4 bases, with 15 bases lying between them. CDR1 MNHEY and CDR2 SMNVEV come from the germline V gene (reference sequence). CDR3 loop: CASRTRGLGTGELFF. The DNA for the CDR3 is TGTGCCAGCAGGACAAGAGGGTTAGGCACCGGGGAGCTGTTTTTT.

The chain joins TRBV5-1 to TRBJ1-4; unclear D gene. CDR3 length equals 15 residues. Trimming cost V 7 bases and J 5 bases, with 18 bases left between them. The germline gives CDR1 SGHRS, CDR2 YFSETQ. CDR3 in DNA: TGCGCCAGCCGTCGAACCGGGTCTTTAAATGAAAAACTGTTTTTT. Its protein product is CASRRTGSLNEKLFF.

This chain joins TRBV12-5 and TRBJ1-2; D is uncertain. The CDR3 sequence is 14 residues long. V lost 3 bases and J 3 bases, leaving 11 bases between the germline ends. Germline-derived CDR1 and CDR2 are LGHNT and FRNRAP. The CDR3 bases are TGTGCTAGTGGTTTAAATAGCTCCTACTATGGCTACACCTTC. The encoded protein is CASGLNSSYYGYTF.

The chain employs TRBV4-2 and TRBJ2-3; the D gene could be TRBD1 or TRBD2 (5 bases each). CDR1 LGHNA and CDR2 YNFKEQ come from the germline V gene. The V gene lost 5 bases and the J gene lost 9 bases, with 18 bases spanning the gap. The CDR3 sequence is 14 residues long. Here the CDR3 DNA reads TGTGCCAGCAGCAACGACCAGGGACCCCGGACGCAGTATTTT. Translation gives CASSNDQGPRTQYF.